The 30 T cell receptor beta chains listed next were all sequenced from one sample in a study of T cells after yellow fever vaccination. Via MiXCR, TCRdb re-called the 5' RACE reads, giving one row per CDR3 protein. The sample has around 300,000 distinct CDR3 sequences; approximately 4% are singletons. The sample in question was PBMCs, obtained 5 days after the yellow fever booster vaccination. These receptor sequences come from a man aged 18 to 30 who received the YFV17D yellow fever vaccine.

Only a few counts were recorded for this clonotype. CDR3 amino acids: CASSPGGGFHEQYV. The CDR3 region has the DNA TGCGCCAGCAGCCCCGGTGGAGGGTTCCACGAGCAGTACGTC. The chain combines TRBV5-1 with TRBJ2-7; a possible D gene is TRBD2 (6 bases). This CDR3 spans 14 amino acids. CDR1 SGHRS and CDR2 YFSETQ come from the germline V gene. Trimming stripped 4 bases from V and 5 bases from J, with 16 bases between.

This rearrangement joins TRBV19 to TRBJ2-2, with 7 nucleotides matching TRBD1. Germline loops: CDR1 LNHDA, CDR2 SQIVND (reference sequence). V lost 1 base, J lost 4 bases, and 6 bases stayed unmatched. The length of the CDR3 is 16 residues. The CDR3, as DNA: TGTGCCAGTAGTATAGCCCGTACAGGGGTCACCGGGGAGCTGTTTTTT. The encoded protein is CASSIARTGVTGELFF.

This clonotype was detected only a few times. CDR3 protein: CASSARSGGRDTQYF. In DNA form, the CDR3 reads TGTGCCAGCAGCGCCCGTAGCGGGGGGAGGGATACGCAGTATTTT. The V and J genes are TRBV7-2 and TRBJ2-3; 10 positions match TRBD2. Trimming removed 5 bases from V and 6 bases from J; junction bases left unmatched: 8. This CDR3 spans 15 amino acids. The V gene's germline CDR1 is SGHTA and CDR2 FQGNSA. Variable domain in full (rest from reference TRBV7-2 and TRBJ2-3): GAGVSQSPSNKVTEKGKDVELRCDPISGHTALYWYRQSLGQGLEFLIYFQGNSAPDKSGLPSDRFSAERTGGSVSTLTIQRTQQEDSAVYLCASSARSGGRDTQYFGPGTRLTVL.

CDR3 loop: CASSHGQGEQPQHF. The CDR3 region has the DNA TGTGCCAGCAGCCACGGACAGGGCGAACAGCCCCAGCATTTT. This chain joins TRBV7-9 and TRBJ1-5; TRBD1 agrees at 8 bases. The ends lost 5 bases at V and 7 bases at J; junction bases unmatched: 7. Looked up from germline, CDR1 is SEHNR and CDR2 is FQNEAQ (reference sequence). The CDR3 has 14 residues.

This clonotype was seen a few times. This chain joins TRBV6-8 and TRBJ2-1; tentatively, D is TRBD1 or TRBD2 (6 bases each). Trimming took 7 bases from V and 8 from J, leaving 18 bases between them. The CDR3 contains 14 residues. Germline CDR1 MNHGY, CDR2 SAAAGT. The CDR3 protein is CASNRDFRSDEQFF. CDR3 coding DNA: TGTGCCAGCAACAGGGACTTCCGCTCCGATGAGCAGTTCTTC.

This clonotype occurred a few times. The chain joins TRBV19 to TRBJ1-5, with TRBD1 matching 10 bases. There are 16 residues in the CDR3. The trim removed 6 bases at V and 3 bases at J, leaving 8 bases unmatched. Germline lookup yields CDR1 LNHDA and CDR2 SQIVND (reference sequence). The CDR3 nucleotides read TGTGCCAGTAGCTCCGGGACAGGGGTCTTCAATCAGCCCCAGCATTTT. It codes for CASSSGTGVFNQPQHF. Complete variable domain (other parts from reference TRBV19 and TRBJ1-5): DGGITQSPKYLFRKEGQNVTLSCEQNLNHDAMYWYRQDPGQGLRLIYYSQIVNDFQKGDIAEGYSVSREKKESFPLTVTSAQKNPTAFYLCASSSGTGVFNQPQHFGDGTRLSIL.

This clonotype turned up a few times. The chain links TRBV6-1 to TRBJ2-1, with D maybe TRBD1 (6 bases). Germline assignment: CDR1 MNHNS and CDR2 SASEGT. The CDR3 has 15 amino acids. V lost 6 bases and J lost 4, with 16 bases in between. The chain's CDR3 is CASRTTGSFYNEQFF. The CDR3 DNA is TGTGCCAGCAGGACAACAGGGAGTTTTTACAATGAGCAGTTCTTC.

This clonotype was seen many times. The chain couples TRBV12-3 or TRBV12-4 to TRBJ2-3, with D tentatively TRBD1 (6 bases). This CDR3 has 16 amino acids. Deletions cut 5 bases from V and 2 bases from J, with 17 bases between. Here the CDR3 DNA reads TGTGCCAGCAGTCGTCCCCCCGGGACACTCACAGATACGCAGTATTTT. Translation gives CASSRPPGTLTDTQYF.

The sample holds many counts of this clonotype. This chain joins TRBV10-3 and TRBJ1-5, with 8 bases that match TRBD1. J lost 3 bases, V lost 10 bases, and 5 bases had no gene match. The CDR3 is 13 amino acids. From germline, CDR1 is ENHRY and CDR2 SYGVKD. The CDR3 protein is CATSTGVNQPQHF. The CDR3 DNA reads TGTGCCACCTCGACAGGGGTCAATCAGCCCCAGCATTTT.

This clonotype was recorded a few times. The gene calls are TRBV5-6 and TRBJ1-2, with D maybe TRBD1 (6 bases). The CDR3 spans 17 residues. Trimming took off 1 base at V and 3 bases at J, with 19 bases between the two ends. The germline CDR1 and CDR2 sequences are SGHDT and YYEEEE. The chain's CDR3 is CASSLQGTPSAYYGYTF. The CDR3 DNA is TGTGCCAGCAGCTTGCAGGGGACACCCTCAGCTTACTATGGCTACACCTTC.

The J gene is TRBJ1-6, the V gene TRBV6-1; TRBD1 might be the D (5 bases). Trimming pared 6 bases from V and 7 bases from J, leaving 19 bases between. Per germline, CDR1 MNHNS and CDR2 SASEGT. The CDR3 runs 16 residues. The CDR3 bases are TGTGCCAGCAGGACCCGACCCGGGACGGTCAATTCACCCCTCCACTTT. It yields the protein CASRTRPGTVNSPLHF.

The genes are TRBV12-3 or TRBV12-4 and TRBJ2-2, with a possible D match to TRBD2 (5 bases). The V and J ends lost 9 bases and 1 base respectively, with 9 bases between them. The CDR3 covers 13 residues. The CDR3 region has the DNA TGTGCCAGTTACCGGGAGAACACCGGGGAGCTGTTTTTT. Translating gives CASYRENTGELFF.

This clonotype was detected only a few times. The chain is built from TRBV7-9 and TRBJ2-7, with D possibly being TRBD1 (5 bases). The CDR3 runs to 15 residues. The V end lost 1 base, the J end lost 6 bases, and 16 bases lay between the germline ends. The germline V gene encodes CDR1 SEHNR and CDR2 FQNEAQ (reference sequence). DNA of the CDR3: TGTGCCAGCAGCTTAGGACTGGGCATGGGGCTCGAGCAGTACTTC. It codes for CASSLGLGMGLEQYF.

This clonotype has a handful of counts. This sequence joins TRBV6-5 and TRBJ2-4; no definite D call. There are 14 residues in the CDR3. V was trimmed by 0 bases and J by 3 bases, leaving 6 bases between them. Per germline, CDR1 MNHEY and CDR2 SVGAGI. The CDR3 DNA reads as TGTGCCAGCAGTTACTCGAATTACAAAAACATTCAGTACTTC. This sequence encodes CASSYSNYKNIQYF.

This clonotype was counted many times. V usage is TRBV7-9 and J usage is TRBJ2-3; maybe TRBD2 (5 bases). The CDR3 loop spans 13 amino acids. The ends were cut back, 8 bases at V and 3 bases at J, with 12 bases in the middle. Per the germline V gene, CDR1 is SEHNR and CDR2 is FQNEAQ (reference sequence). The DNA for the CDR3 is TGTGCCAGCTCGAAGGACTGGACAGATACGCAGTATTTT. Translated, it gives CASSKDWTDTQYF. Together with reference TRBV7-9 and TRBJ2-3, the CDR3 gives the full variable domain: DTGVSQNPRHKITKRGQNVTFRCDPISEHNRLYWYRQTLGQGPEFLTYFQNEAQLEKSRLLSDRFSAERPKGSFSTLEIQRTEQGDSAMYLCASSKDWTDTQYFGPGTRLTVL.

This clonotype was observed a few times. The J gene is TRBJ1-1, the V gene TRBV12-3 or TRBV12-4, with 8 bases identical to TRBD1. The junction had 9 bases not matched to a gene; V was cut back by 6 bases and J by 6 bases. CDR3 length equals 14 residues. The CDR3 region has the DNA TGTGCCAGCAGGGGGAGGGACAGGAGGCCTGAAGCTTTCTTT. Translated, it gives CASRGRDRRPEAFF.

This clonotype was seen only a few times. The J gene is TRBJ2-1, the V gene TRBV11-3; 8 bases are a match to TRBD2. V shed 5 bases, J shed 15 bases, and the junction held 9 bases outside the gene matches. The CDR3 covers 12 residues. In germline, CDR1 is SGHNT, CDR2 YENEEA. This chain's CDR3 is CASSAGGALLFF. The CDR3 bases are TGTGCCAGCAGCGCCGGGGGGGCGCTTTTGTTCTTC.

This clonotype was seen ten or more times. The genes are TRBV7-6 and TRBJ2-3, with 8 nucleotides matching TRBD2. The CDR3 has 17 amino acids. Looked up from germline, CDR1 is SGHVS and CDR2 is FNYEAQ. J lost 4 bases, V lost 1 base, and 10 bases had no gene match. The CDR3 region is CASSLVGGAGASDTQYF. In DNA form, the CDR3 reads TGTGCCAGCAGCTTAGTAGGGGGAGCGGGGGCATCAGATACGCAGTATTTT.

The rearrangement uses TRBV4-3 and TRBJ2-2; D remains ambiguous. The V gene lost 2 bases and the J gene lost 6 bases, with 7 bases spanning the gap. CDR3 size: 13 residues. CDR1 is LGHNA, CDR2 YSLEER, per germline. DNA of the CDR3: TGCGCCAGCAGCCAATTTACCCCCGGGGAGCTGTTTTTT. Amino acid sequence: CASSQFTPGELFF.

This clonotype has just a few counts. This chain uses TRBV7-3 with TRBJ2-3; D assignment may be TRBD1 or TRBD2 (6 bases each). The CDR3 length is 16 residues. Looked up from germline, CDR1 is SGHTA and CDR2 is FQGTGA. Trimming pared 7 bases from V and 5 bases from J, leaving 22 bases between. The CDR3 sequence is CASTPGGGPLGDTQYF. The CDR3 DNA follows: TGTGCCAGCACCCCGGGTGGGGGGCCTTTAGGAGATACGCAGTATTTT.

There are many counts of this clonotype. The chain joins TRBV7-3 to TRBJ2-1; D possibly corresponds to TRBD2 (6 bases). This CDR3 has 14 residues. CDR1 is SGHTA, CDR2 FQGTGA, per germline. Trimming removed 5 bases from V and 5 bases from J, with 13 bases in between. CDR3 in amino acids: CASSLGLSNNEQFF. CDR3 coding DNA: TGTGCCAGCAGCCTCGGACTATCCAACAATGAGCAGTTCTTC.

This clonotype was seen ten or more times. The chain carries TRBV24-1 and TRBJ1-1, with D possibly TRBD1 on 5 matching bases. Germline CDR1 reads KGHDR; CDR2 reads SFDVKD. Trimming stripped 3 bases from V and 4 bases from J, with 8 bases between. CDR3 length equals 13 residues. The CDR3: CATSDRGGTEAFF. The CDR3 bases are TGTGCCACCAGTGATCGGGGGGGCACTGAAGCTTTCTTT.

This chain connects TRBV5-6 to TRBJ2-7, with D possibly being TRBD1 (6 bases). This CDR3 spans 13 amino acids. Trimming cost V 1 base and J 2 bases, with 7 bases left between them. CDR1 is SGHDT, CDR2 YYEEEE, per germline. The CDR3 DNA reads TGTGCCAGCAGCTTGAACAGGGCCTACGAGCAGTACGTC. This sequence encodes CASSLNRAYEQYV.

V is TRBV19 and J is TRBJ1-1, with a weak D call TRBD1 (5 bases). V was pared by 1 base and J by 0 bases, with 6 bases between. The CDR3 spans 14 residues. In germline, CDR1 is LNHDA, CDR2 SQIVND (reference sequence). The CDR3 here is CASSIGGVNTEAFF. The CDR3 DNA is TGTGCCAGTAGTATAGGGGGGGTGAACACTGAAGCTTTCTTT.

Comment on this clonotype: This could be a read error, since a much larger clone is one nucleotide away. V usage is TRBV5-1 and J usage is TRBJ2-3; D possibly corresponds to TRBD1 (5 bases). Germline V gene data show CDR1 as SGHRS and CDR2 as YFSETQ. V lost 0 bases and J lost 0, with 11 bases in between. The CDR3 is 16 residues long. As DNA, the CDR3 is TGCGCCAGCAGCTTGGTGGAGACAGTGAGCACAGATACGCAGTATTTT. Residues: CASSLVETVSTDTQYF.

This clonotype was detected only a few times. This chain uses TRBV5-1 with TRBJ1-1; the D gene is possibly TRBD1 (5 bases). The length of the CDR3 is 16 residues. The ends were cut back, 2 bases at V and 3 bases at J, with 17 bases in the middle. Germline V gene data show CDR1 as SGHRS and CDR2 as YFSETQ. The CDR3 loop reads CASSFSQGIGDTEAFF. The DNA of the CDR3 is TGCGCCAGCAGCTTCTCTCAGGGAATTGGTGACACTGAAGCTTTCTTT.

V usage is TRBV6-1 and J usage is TRBJ1-1; no clear D gene. Trimming removed 3 bases at V and 3 bases at J, with 8 bases between. Germline lookup yields CDR1 MNHNS and CDR2 SASEGT. CDR3 length: 13 amino acids. CDR3 in DNA: TGTGCCAGCAGTGATTACGAGTACACTGAAGCTTTCTTT. Protein product: CASSDYEYTEAFF.

This clonotype turned up a few times. The chain joins TRBV10-3 to TRBJ2-3; 7 positions match TRBD2. The CDR3 spans 13 residues. V trimming: 7 bases; J trimming: 0 bases; junction bases outside the gene matches: 1. Germline V gene data show CDR1 as ENHRY and CDR2 as SYGVKD. The CDR3 loop reads CAINSGSTDTQYF. The DNA of the CDR3 is TGTGCCATCAATAGCGGGAGCACAGATACGCAGTATTTT.

V usage is TRBV5-1 and J usage is TRBJ1-2; TRBD1 is a possible D gene (5 bases). V was trimmed by 2 bases and J by 5 bases, leaving 10 bases between them. Germline loops: CDR1 SGHRS, CDR2 YFSETQ. This CDR3 has 13 amino acids. CDR3 sequence reads: CASSFGGEYGYTF. In DNA form, the CDR3 reads TGCGCCAGCAGCTTCGGGGGAGAGTATGGCTACACCTTC.

V is TRBV4-3 and J is TRBJ2-2; 9 bases are a match to TRBD2. This CDR3 has 20 amino acids. V was clipped by 0 bases and J by 0 bases; unmatched bases: 11. Germline CDR1 is LGHNA and CDR2 is YSLEER. The CDR3 sequence is CASSQDRWASGATNTGELFF. Written as DNA, the CDR3 is TGCGCCAGCAGCCAAGATAGGTGGGCTAGCGGGGCCACGAACACCGGGGAGCTGTTTTTT.